The subject of this entry is one TCR beta chain. The CDR3 totals 15 residues. CDR1 SGHTA and CDR2 FQGNSA come from the germline V gene. This record belongs to a study of T cells expressing NK-cell markers. TCRdb reprocessed the 5' RACE reads and stores each CDR3 protein as one record, lacking DNA. The record lists about 260,000 distinct CDR3 sequences, of which the ten most abundant hold 3.5% to 5%. The sequenced sample consisted of blood T cells: a sorted CD56 or NKG2C T cell subset, CD4+ or CD8+ T cells, or bulk PBMC T cells (not recorded which). The chain uses TRBV7-2 and TRBJ2-1. This TCR derives from a woman between 18 and 70 years old in good health. The CDR3 is CASRPRQGPNNEQFF. Full variable domain (missing parts from reference TRBV7-2 and TRBJ2-1): GAGVSQSPSNKVTEKGKDVELRCDPISGHTALYWYRQSLGQGLEFLIYFQGNSAPDKSGLPSDRFSAERTGGSVSTLTIQRTQQEDSAVYLCASRPRQGPNNEQFFGPGTRLTVL.